This T cell receptor (beta chain) was found in a study of STAT5B mutations in CD4+ large granular lymphocyte leukemia. Points from the study as a whole: Compared with healthy controls (2/35), patient top clones favored TRBV06 (8/27).

The data were produced by immunoSEQ multiplex PCR, yet TCRdb's version contains in-frame clones alone and is incomplete. Altogether roughly 38,000 clones are present, approximately 72% being singletons, with the ten largest covering 0.45% to 0.6%. As regards this clone: Its antigen is not identified.

Trimming removed 7 bases at V and 2 bases at J, with 9 bases between. Germline V gene sequence: CDR1 MGHDK, CDR2 SYGVNS. The CDR3 sequence is 13 residues long. The specimen was CD4+ T cells from blood buffy coats. This chain connects TRBV25-1 to TRBJ1-5; D is unclear. The TCR originated in a human donor in good health. Here the CDR3 reads CASTGGGNQPQHF. The CDR3 DNA reads as TGTGCCAGCACAGGTGGGGGCAATCAGCCCCAGCATTTT.